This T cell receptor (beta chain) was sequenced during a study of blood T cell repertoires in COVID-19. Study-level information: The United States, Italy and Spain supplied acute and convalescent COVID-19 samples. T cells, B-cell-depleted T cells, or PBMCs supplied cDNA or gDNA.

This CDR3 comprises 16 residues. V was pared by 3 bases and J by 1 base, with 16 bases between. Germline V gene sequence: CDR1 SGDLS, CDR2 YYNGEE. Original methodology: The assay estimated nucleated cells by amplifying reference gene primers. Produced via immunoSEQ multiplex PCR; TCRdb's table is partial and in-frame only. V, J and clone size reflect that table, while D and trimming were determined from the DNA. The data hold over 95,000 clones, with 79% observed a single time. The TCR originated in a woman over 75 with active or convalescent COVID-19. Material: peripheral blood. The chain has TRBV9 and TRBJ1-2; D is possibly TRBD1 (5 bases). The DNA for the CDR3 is TGTGCCAGCAGCGAAGACGGGACTCCCTTTAACTATGGCTACACCTTC. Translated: CASSEDGTPFNYGYTF.